This is a list of T cell receptor beta chains from one sample in a study of shared clonotypes between healthy human individuals. The protocol was immunoSEQ multiplex PCR, while the TCRdb copy is restricted to in-frame clones and leaves out a portion. The sample includes around 2.1 million clones, under 95% of them seen just once. The sample was naive CD8+ T cells from PBMCs. Source of these receptors: a man aged 18 to 30 in good health. Some clones in this sample may be carry-over from other donors' samples. CDR3s include the opening cysteine and the closing phenylalanine or tryptophan. The order of the fields is D gene, V gene, clone size, J gene, CDR3 DNA, CDR3 protein. A D gene is named only where the DNA matches it firmly. Clone size is not always given. Where it is, it says once, few, many or a class for expanded clones.

d_call: -
v_call: TRBV9
clone_size: -
j_call: TRBJ2-5
cdr3_nt: TGTGCCAGCAGCCCGGGCCCAAGGGGGGAGACCCAGTACTTC
cdr3_aa: CASSPGPRGETQYF

d_call: TRBD2
v_call: TRBV14
clone_size: -
j_call: TRBJ2-1
cdr3_nt: TGTGCCAGCAGCCTGACGGGAGGGGATTACAATGAGCAGTTCTTC
cdr3_aa: CASSLTGGDYNEQFF

d_call: TRBD1
v_call: TRBV29-1
clone_size: -
j_call: TRBJ1-2
cdr3_nt: TGCAGCGTTGTGGGACAGGGGCACTATGGCTACACCTTC
cdr3_aa: CSVVGQGHYGYTF

d_call: -
v_call: TRBV6-6
clone_size: -
j_call: TRBJ2-5
cdr3_nt: TGTGCCAGCAGTTACGGGAGACAAGAGACCCAGTACTTC
cdr3_aa: CASSYGRQETQYF

d_call: TRBD2
v_call: TRBV4-2
clone_size: -
j_call: TRBJ2-7
cdr3_nt: TGTGCCAGCAGCCAAGATTCGGCGGGAGAGGACTACGAGCAGTACTTC
cdr3_aa: CASSQDSAGEDYEQYF

d_call: TRBD2
v_call: TRBV2
clone_size: -
j_call: TRBJ2-3
cdr3_nt: TGTGCCAGCCCCGGCGAGAGGGCGGGGAAGCGGGAGCTAGGGGATACGCAGTATTTT
cdr3_aa: CASPGERAGKRELGDTQYF

d_call: -
v_call: TRBV4-3
clone_size: -
j_call: TRBJ1-1
cdr3_nt: TGCGCCAGCAGCCAAGAGGTTCGATGGACTGAAGCTTTCTTT
cdr3_aa: CASSQEVRWTEAFF

d_call: TRBD1
v_call: TRBV5-4
clone_size: -
j_call: TRBJ2-7
cdr3_nt: TGTGCCAGCAGCTTGTATCAGGGACAGTCCTACGAGCAGTACTTC
cdr3_aa: CASSLYQGQSYEQYF

d_call: -
v_call: TRBV13
clone_size: -
j_call: TRBJ1-6
cdr3_nt: TGTGCCAGCAGCTCCTCGAATTCACCCCTCCACTTT
cdr3_aa: CASSSSNSPLHF

d_call: TRBD1
v_call: TRBV15
clone_size: -
j_call: TRBJ1-2
cdr3_nt: TGTGCCACCAGCAGAGAATTCCGGGACAGGGGTGGCTACACCTTC
cdr3_aa: CATSREFRDRGGYTF

d_call: -
v_call: TRBV4-1
clone_size: -
j_call: TRBJ2-7
cdr3_nt: TGCGCCAGCAGCCATCGCCTGACCTACGAGCAGTACTTC
cdr3_aa: CASSHRLTYEQYF

d_call: -
v_call: TRBV29-1
clone_size: -
j_call: TRBJ2-7
cdr3_nt: TGCAGCGTTGAAGGACGAAACGAGCAGTACTTC
cdr3_aa: CSVEGRNEQYF

d_call: TRBD1
v_call: TRBV9
clone_size: -
j_call: TRBJ2-7
cdr3_nt: TGTGCCAGCAGCGTAGGGCCAGGGGGCAGGTACGAGCAGTACTTC
cdr3_aa: CASSVGPGGRYEQYF

d_call: TRBD1
v_call: TRBV5-1
clone_size: -
j_call: TRBJ2-7
cdr3_nt: TGCGCCAGCAGAGCTGGGACAGGGAAATACGAGCAGTACTTC
cdr3_aa: CASRAGTGKYEQYF

d_call: -
v_call: TRBV5-6
clone_size: -
j_call: TRBJ1-2
cdr3_nt: TGTGCCAGCAGGATACAGGGCGCTGGCTACACCTTC
cdr3_aa: CASRIQGAGYTF

d_call: TRBD2
v_call: TRBV12-5
clone_size: -
j_call: TRBJ2-3
cdr3_nt: TGTGCTAGTGGCCTGACTAGCGCGAACCTAGATACGCAGTATTTT
cdr3_aa: CASGLTSANLDTQYF

d_call: -
v_call: TRBV20-1
clone_size: -
j_call: TRBJ2-1
cdr3_nt: TGCAGTGCTGCTAGGGACAATGAGCAGTTCTTC
cdr3_aa: CSAARDNEQFF

d_call: TRBD2
v_call: TRBV5-8
clone_size: -
j_call: TRBJ2-5
cdr3_nt: TGTGCCAGCAGCTTAAGAGGTGGGACTAGCGGGAGCGGAGAGGAGACCCAGTACTTC
cdr3_aa: CASSLRGGTSGSGEETQYF

d_call: -
v_call: TRBV7-9
clone_size: -
j_call: TRBJ1-2
cdr3_nt: TGTGCCAGCAGCCCCCCAGGGGTCGGCTACACCTTC
cdr3_aa: CASSPPGVGYTF

d_call: -
v_call: TRBV7-8
clone_size: once
j_call: TRBJ1-1
cdr3_nt: TGTGCCAGCACCCTGGGCACTGAAGCTTTCTTT
cdr3_aa: CASTLGTEAFF

d_call: -
v_call: TRBV19
clone_size: -
j_call: TRBJ1-2
cdr3_nt: TGTGCCAGTAGTCTAACAGGGTTTGGCGCCGCTTTTGACTATGGCTACACCTTC
cdr3_aa: CASSLTGFGAAFDYGYTF

d_call: TRBD1
v_call: TRBV5-6
clone_size: -
j_call: TRBJ2-7
cdr3_nt: TGTGCCAGCAGCTTGGACGGGACAGGACACTACGAGCAGTACTTC
cdr3_aa: CASSLDGTGHYEQYF

d_call: TRBD1
v_call: TRBV30
clone_size: once
j_call: TRBJ1-2
cdr3_nt: TGTGCCTGGAGTCCAGGGTGGGGGACAGGGGAAGGGTACACCTTC
cdr3_aa: CAWSPGWGTGEGYTF

d_call: -
v_call: TRBV6-1
clone_size: -
j_call: TRBJ1-1
cdr3_nt: TGTGCCAGCAGTGAAACAGGGCAGGAGGGTTTCTTT
cdr3_aa: CASSETGQEGFF

d_call: -
v_call: TRBV15
clone_size: -
j_call: TRBJ1-5
cdr3_nt: TGTGCCACCAGCAGAGATCGAACAGGGAATCAGCCCCAGCATTTT
cdr3_aa: CATSRDRTGNQPQHF

d_call: -
v_call: TRBV5-4
clone_size: few
j_call: TRBJ1-4
cdr3_nt: TGTGCCAGCAGCTCTGGGACAACAACTAATGAAAAACTGTTTTTT
cdr3_aa: CASSSGTTTNEKLFF

d_call: TRBD2
v_call: TRBV4-1
clone_size: -
j_call: TRBJ2-1
cdr3_nt: TGCGCCAGCAGCCTACTAGCGGGTTTATACAATGAGCAGTTCTTC
cdr3_aa: CASSLLAGLYNEQFF

d_call: -
v_call: TRBV27
clone_size: -
j_call: TRBJ2-2
cdr3_nt: TGTGCCAGCAGTTTATCGGTAGGAGCAATCGCCGGGGAGCTGTTTTTT
cdr3_aa: CASSLSVGAIAGELFF

d_call: TRBD1
v_call: TRBV7-2
clone_size: -
j_call: TRBJ2-4
cdr3_nt: TGTGCCAGCAGCCCCCGACAGGGGGCTTCCAAAAACATTCAGTACTTC
cdr3_aa: CASSPRQGASKNIQYF

d_call: -
v_call: TRBV7-9
clone_size: once
j_call: TRBJ1-1
cdr3_nt: TGTGCCAGCAGCCTAAGGACGGAGAAGTACGCTTTCTTT
cdr3_aa: CASSLRTEKYAFF

d_call: -
v_call: TRBV9
clone_size: -
j_call: TRBJ2-3
cdr3_nt: TGTGCCAGCAGCGGGGGGGACAGCACAGATACGCAGTATTTT
cdr3_aa: CASSGGDSTDTQYF

d_call: -
v_call: TRBV5-1
clone_size: -
j_call: TRBJ1-1
cdr3_nt: TGCGCCAGCAGCTTGGAACGGGGATCCCTGAACACTGAAGCTTTCTTT
cdr3_aa: CASSLERGSLNTEAFF

d_call: -
v_call: TRBV9
clone_size: -
j_call: TRBJ2-7
cdr3_nt: TGTGCCAGCAGCGCACAGGGTGCCGAGCAGTACTTC
cdr3_aa: CASSAQGAEQYF

d_call: TRBD1
v_call: TRBV7-8
clone_size: -
j_call: TRBJ1-2
cdr3_nt: TGTGCCAGCAGCATTGACAGGGGAAACTATGGCTACACCTTC
cdr3_aa: CASSIDRGNYGYTF

d_call: -
v_call: TRBV6-6
clone_size: -
j_call: TRBJ2-7
cdr3_nt: TGTGCCAGCAGTTACTCGAGCCAGGCCTCCTACGAGCAGTACTTC
cdr3_aa: CASSYSSQASYEQYF

d_call: TRBD1
v_call: TRBV4-1
clone_size: -
j_call: TRBJ2-7
cdr3_nt: TGCGCCAGCAGCCAAAAAACCGGGACAGGGAGCTACGAGCAGTACTTC
cdr3_aa: CASSQKTGTGSYEQYF

d_call: TRBD1
v_call: TRBV9
clone_size: few
j_call: TRBJ1-1
cdr3_nt: TGTGCCAGCAGCGCGCCCCTCATCCTGACAGGGGGCAACACTGAAGCTTTCTTT
cdr3_aa: CASSAPLILTGGNTEAFF

d_call: -
v_call: TRBV27
clone_size: -
j_call: TRBJ2-3
cdr3_nt: TGTGCCAGCAGTCCCTCCGGGACCCATTTGGGTAGCACAGATACGCAGTATTTT
cdr3_aa: CASSPSGTHLGSTDTQYF

d_call: -
v_call: TRBV20-1
clone_size: few
j_call: TRBJ1-1
cdr3_nt: TGCAGTGCTAGTATACAAACTGAAGCTTTCTTT
cdr3_aa: CSASIQTEAFF

d_call: -
v_call: TRBV2
clone_size: -
j_call: TRBJ1-2
cdr3_nt: TGTGCCAGCAGTGAAAGGGCCCTTAACTATGGCTACACCTTC
cdr3_aa: CASSERALNYGYTF

d_call: -
v_call: TRBV9
clone_size: -
j_call: TRBJ2-5
cdr3_nt: TGTGCCAGCAGCGCCCTTTACCAAGAGACCCAGTACTTC
cdr3_aa: CASSALYQETQYF

d_call: -
v_call: TRBV7-9
clone_size: -
j_call: TRBJ1-2
cdr3_nt: TGTGCCAGCAGCTTAGCCCAATTCTATGGCTACACCTTC
cdr3_aa: CASSLAQFYGYTF

d_call: -
v_call: TRBV28
clone_size: -
j_call: TRBJ1-1
cdr3_nt: TGTGCCAGCAGTCCGCGGACCGGGACTGAAGCTTTCTTT
cdr3_aa: CASSPRTGTEAFF